These 8 T cell receptor beta chains originate from one sample sequenced in a study of T cell changes during pregnancy in multiple sclerosis. Repertoires were generated with immunoSEQ multiplex PCR, while TCRdb's copy carries only in-frame clones and drops some. The sample has 65,000 to 85,000 clones, approximately 87% seen once. Sequenced here: peripheral blood, sampled after pregnancy. The receptors derive from a female donor in good health, enrolled as a control in a pregnancy study.

The chain is built from TRBV30 and TRBJ2-5; tentative D call: TRBD1 (6 bases). The CDR3 is 12 residues long. Per the germline V gene, CDR1 is GTSNPN and CDR2 is SVGIG (reference sequence). V dropped 8 bases and J dropped 2 bases, with 12 bases sitting between them. The CDR3: CAGGSRQETQYF. DNA for the CDR3: TGTGCCGGGGGCAGCCGACAAGAGACCCAGTACTTC.

V gene TRBV7-9 combines with J gene TRBJ1-5; no clear D gene. The CDR3 is made up of 15 amino acids. Germline V gene data show CDR1 as SEHNR and CDR2 as FQNEAQ (reference sequence). V was pared by 3 bases and J by 4 bases, with 13 bases between. The CDR3 nucleotides read TGTGCCAGCAGCTTCGGTTCACCGGGAAATCAGCCCCAGCATTTT. This encodes CASSFGSPGNQPQHF.

The genes are TRBV19 and TRBJ1-3; 7 bases line up with TRBD1. CDR1 and CDR2 from the germline V gene are LNHDA and SQIVND (reference sequence). Trimming took 7 bases from V and 3 from J; bases not matched to a gene: 6. The CDR3 runs to 14 residues. The chain's CDR3 is CASTHRGNGNTIYF. The CDR3 nucleotides read TGTGCCAGTACCCACAGGGGAAATGGAAACACCATATATTTT. The full variable domain, completed using reference TRBV19 and TRBJ1-3, is DGGITQSPKYLFRKEGQNVTLSCEQNLNHDAMYWYRQDPGQGLRLIYYSQIVNDFQKGDIAEGYSVSREKKESFPLTVTSAQKNPTAFYLCASTHRGNGNTIYFGEGSWLTVV.

This sequence joins TRBV30 and TRBJ1-5; D is uncertain. The CDR3 loop spans 13 amino acids. Trimming took off 2 bases at V and 1 base at J, with 6 bases between the two ends. The germline V gene encodes CDR1 GTSNPN and CDR2 SVGIG (reference sequence). This CDR3 is CAWSPQSNQPQHF. In DNA, the CDR3 is TGTGCCTGGAGTCCCCAGAGCAATCAGCCCCAGCATTTT.

This clone was seen a handful of times. The chain combines TRBV13 with TRBJ2-7; 11 bases line up with TRBD1. V was clipped by 8 bases and J by 0 bases; unmatched bases: 0. The CDR3 sequence is 13 residues long. Germline CDR1 reads PRHDT; CDR2 reads FYEKMQ (reference sequence). CDR3 in amino acids: CASGTGGSYEQYF. The CDR3 region has the DNA TGTGCCAGCGGGACAGGGGGCTCCTACGAGCAGTACTTC.

With regard to this clone: A read error may produce the germline difference seen at one junction end. The chain is built from TRBV25-1 and TRBJ2-2; D perhaps matches TRBD2 (5 bases). The CDR3 is 16 residues long. In germline, CDR1 is MGHDK, CDR2 SYGVNS. CDR3 residues: CASSESTPANTGKLFF. Written as DNA, the CDR3 is TGTGCCAGCAGTGAATCCACACCCGCGAACACCGGGAAGCTGTTTTTT.

This clone has only one observation. V and J are TRBV2 and TRBJ2-2, with D maybe TRBD2 (6 bases). In germline, CDR1 is SNHLY, CDR2 FYNNEI. Between the trimmed V and J ends, which lost 4 bases and 1 base, there was a span of 13 bases. The CDR3 has 16 amino acids. Here the CDR3 reads CASSVDRGRNTGELFF. In nucleotides, the CDR3 is TGTGCCAGCAGTGTGGATCGGGGGAGGAACACCGGGGAGCTGTTTTTT.

The J gene is TRBJ2-7, the V gene TRBV7-2, with 7 bases identical to TRBD2. Germline CDR1 reads SGHTA; CDR2 reads FQGNSA. This CDR3 is built from 15 residues. Germline trimming cut 2 bases from V and 3 bases from J; bases unmatched to any gene: 7. CDR3 amino acids: CASSLNLAVGYEQYF. Here the CDR3 DNA reads TGTGCCAGCAGCTTAAATCTAGCGGTGGGCTACGAGCAGTACTTC.